The 14 T cell receptor beta chains reported below all come from one sample, sequenced in a study of T cells after yellow fever vaccination. MiXCR, applied by TCRdb to the 5' RACE reads, yields one record per CDR3 protein. This table has a few hundred thousand distinct CDR3 sequences, more than 5.5% appearing once. The material was PBMCs, obtained 5 days after the yellow fever booster vaccination. These receptors all stem from a man aged 25 to 40 who received the YFV17D yellow fever vaccine.

This clonotype was detected ten times or more. CDR3 in DNA: TGCGCCAGCAGCCAAGTCCCCGCTAGCGGGAGCAATGAGCAGTTCTTC. Its translation: CASSQVPASGSNEQFF. This rearrangement joins TRBV4-3 to TRBJ2-1; 10 bases map to TRBD2. Germline V gives CDR1 LGHNA, CDR2 YSLEER. The CDR3 loop spans 16 amino acids. The V segment lost 1 base and the J segment 6 bases; nucleotides outside the gene matches: 6.

This rearrangement joins TRBV7-3 to TRBJ2-3, with D perhaps matching TRBD1 or TRBD2 (5 bases each). There are 13 residues in the CDR3. The V end lost 3 bases, the J end lost 3 bases, and 7 bases lay between the germline ends. From germline, CDR1 is SGHTA and CDR2 FQGTGA. The CDR3 sequence is CASSFGATDTQYF. CDR3 DNA: TGTGCCAGCAGCTTCGGGGCGACAGATACGCAGTATTTT. The variable domain in full, completed from reference TRBV7-3 and TRBJ2-3, reads GAGVSQTPSNKVTEKGKYVELRCDPISGHTALYWYRQSLGQGPEFLIYFQGTGAADDSGLPNDRFFAVRPEGSVSTLKIQRTERGDSAVYLCASSFGATDTQYFGPGTRLTVL.

The V call is TRBV6-1, the J call TRBJ2-5; D gene uncertain. Trimming pared 2 bases from V and 2 bases from J, leaving 9 bases between. Germline CDR1 is MNHNS and CDR2 is SASEGT. CDR3 length: 14 amino acids. CDR3 amino acids: CASSEPGQQETQYF. The DNA for the CDR3 is TGTGCCAGCAGTGAACCCGGCCAGCAAGAGACCCAGTACTTC.

The sample holds a few counts of this clonotype. The rearrangement joins TRBV7-2 to TRBJ2-1; 8 bases match TRBD2. With 5 bases clipped from V and 3 bases from J, the junction kept 6 bases outside the gene matches. This CDR3 is 15 amino acids long. Germline assignment: CDR1 SGHTA and CDR2 FQGNSA. This CDR3 reads CASSPPAGGYNEQFF. DNA for the CDR3: TGTGCCAGCAGCCCCCCGGCGGGAGGCTACAATGAGCAGTTCTTC.

This clonotype appeared a few times. The CDR3 region has the DNA TGTGCCAGCGCCGGACCGGCGAGAGCTGAAGCTTTCTTT. Its translation: CASAGPARAEAFF. The V call is TRBV11-2, the J call TRBJ1-1; D gene ambiguous. Germline CDR1 and CDR2: SGHAT and FQNNGV. This CDR3 is built from 13 residues. V was clipped by 8 bases and J by 6 bases, with 16 bases between them.

Only a few counts were recorded for this clonotype. This chain connects TRBV25-1 to TRBJ2-2; TRBD2 aligns across 9 bases. Germline loops: CDR1 MGHDK, CDR2 SYGVNS. The CDR3 runs 14 residues. The V segment lost 7 bases and the J segment 9 bases; nucleotides outside the gene matches: 9. CDR3: CASISSGIVRELFF. CDR3 DNA sequence: TGTGCCAGCATATCTAGCGGGATCGTCAGGGAGCTGTTTTTT.

At least ten counts were recorded for this clonotype. The chain couples TRBV7-8 to TRBJ2-7; tentative D call: TRBD1 (6 bases). V was trimmed by 4 bases and J by 2 bases, leaving 15 bases between them. Germline V gene sequence: CDR1 SGHVS, CDR2 FQNEAQ. CDR3 length: 15 amino acids. The CDR3 region is CASSWGTGMAYEQYF. In DNA, the CDR3 is TGTGCCAGCAGCTGGGGAACAGGGATGGCCTACGAGCAGTACTTC.

The V and J genes are TRBV29-1 and TRBJ2-5; 9 nucleotides line up with TRBD1. Germline V CDR1 and CDR2: SQVTM, ANQGSEA. The CDR3 has 13 amino acids. Trimming at V came to 8 bases and at J to 1 base, leaving 5 bases not matched to a gene. The CDR3 coding sequence is TGCAGCTACAGGGGGCCGGCCCAAGAGACCCAGTACTTC. Protein: CSYRGPAQETQYF.

V usage is TRBV29-1 and J usage is TRBJ2-1, with 8 bases lining up with TRBD2. The V gene end was trimmed by 3 bases and the J gene end by 7 bases; junction bases not matched to a gene: 5. This CDR3 is 13 amino acids long. From germline, CDR1 is SQVTM and CDR2 ANQGSEA. The CDR3 DNA reads as TGCAGCGTTGAGATAGCGGGAAGAAATGAGCAGTTCTTC. It is translated as CSVEIAGRNEQFF.

This clonotype was seen a handful of times. J is TRBJ2-1 and V is TRBV11-2; TRBD2 matches at 15 bases. This CDR3 is built from 18 residues. Trimming cost V 4 bases and J 9 bases; bases outside gene matches: 13. Germline CDR1 reads SGHAT; CDR2 reads FQNNGV. The DNA for the CDR3 is TGTGCCAGCAGCTCCTCGCCTCCAAGGACTAGCGGGAGGGCTGAGCAGTTCTTC. Translated: CASSSSPPRTSGRAEQFF.

The rearrangement links TRBV5-1 to TRBJ2-2; 7 bases agree with TRBD1. The CDR3 totals 16 residues. V trimming: 1 base; J trimming: 4 bases; junction bases outside the gene matches: 7. Germline V lookup: CDR1 SGHRS, CDR2 YFSETQ. CDR3 region: CASSLLGGASTGELFF. In DNA form, the CDR3 reads TGCGCCAGCAGCTTGTTAGGGGGCGCGAGCACCGGGGAGCTGTTTTTT.

Written as DNA, the CDR3 is TGTGCCAGCAGCTTGTCCCCCACGGAACCCAATGAAAAACTGTTTTTT. Amino acids: CASSLSPTEPNEKLFF. The genes are TRBV5-6 and TRBJ1-4; no reliable D call. The CDR3 is 16 amino acids. Between the trimmed V and J ends, which lost 1 base and 5 bases, there was a span of 15 bases. Germline V CDR1 and CDR2: SGHDT, YYEEEE.

The rearrangement uses TRBV7-2 and TRBJ2-5; D is uncertain. CDR3 length equals 13 residues. Trimming removed 1 base at V and 1 base at J, with 4 bases between. Looked up from germline, CDR1 is SGHTA and CDR2 is FQGNSA. The CDR3 DNA sequence: TGTGCCAGCAGCTTAGTAGCCCAAGAGACCCAGTACTTC. It translates to CASSLVAQETQYF. The full variable domain, rest sourced from reference TRBV7-2 and TRBJ2-5, is GAGVSQSPSNKVTEKGKDVELRCDPISGHTALYWYRQSLGQGLEFLIYFQGNSAPDKSGLPSDRFSAERTGGSVSTLTIQRTQQEDSAVYLCASSLVAQETQYFGPGTRLLVL.

This clonotype appeared many times. This chain links TRBV7-2 with TRBJ1-2; D remains ambiguous. This CDR3 is built from 14 residues. Germline values: CDR1 SGHTA, CDR2 FQGNSA. The V end lost 1 base, the J end lost 7 bases, and 13 bases lay between the germline ends. CDR3 in DNA: TGTGCCAGCAGCTTAGTGGGCGATAAGGCTGGCTACACCTTC. Translated: CASSLVGDKAGYTF.